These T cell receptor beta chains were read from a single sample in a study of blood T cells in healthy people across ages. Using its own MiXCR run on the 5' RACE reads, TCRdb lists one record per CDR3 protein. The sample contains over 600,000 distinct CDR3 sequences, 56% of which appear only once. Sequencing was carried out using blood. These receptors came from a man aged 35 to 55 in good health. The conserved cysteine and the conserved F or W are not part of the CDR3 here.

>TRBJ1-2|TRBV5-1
ASSPNAGTGDGYT
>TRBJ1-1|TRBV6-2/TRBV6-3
ASSYSTTRWENTEAF
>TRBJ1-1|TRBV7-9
ASSSPPRTGEAF
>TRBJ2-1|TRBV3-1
ASSPRLALYNEQF
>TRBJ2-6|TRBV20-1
SARKTGTASSGANVLT
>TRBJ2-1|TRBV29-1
SARTGPNEQF
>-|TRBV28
ASSLPGAEGGNIQY
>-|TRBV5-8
ASSSYRGGTYNEQY
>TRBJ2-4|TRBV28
ASSLVRGGEQY
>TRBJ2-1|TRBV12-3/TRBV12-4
ASSFGRSSYNEQF
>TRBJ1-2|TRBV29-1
SGRGQDYGYT
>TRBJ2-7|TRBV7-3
ASSLTAGGPNEQY
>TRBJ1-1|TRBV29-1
TGRDTPNTEAF
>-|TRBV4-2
ASSQSGGDETQY
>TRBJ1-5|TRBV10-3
AISGTGAGDNQPQH
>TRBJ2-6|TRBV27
ASRVGSGANVLT
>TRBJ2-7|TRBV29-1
SVDVGQGYEQY